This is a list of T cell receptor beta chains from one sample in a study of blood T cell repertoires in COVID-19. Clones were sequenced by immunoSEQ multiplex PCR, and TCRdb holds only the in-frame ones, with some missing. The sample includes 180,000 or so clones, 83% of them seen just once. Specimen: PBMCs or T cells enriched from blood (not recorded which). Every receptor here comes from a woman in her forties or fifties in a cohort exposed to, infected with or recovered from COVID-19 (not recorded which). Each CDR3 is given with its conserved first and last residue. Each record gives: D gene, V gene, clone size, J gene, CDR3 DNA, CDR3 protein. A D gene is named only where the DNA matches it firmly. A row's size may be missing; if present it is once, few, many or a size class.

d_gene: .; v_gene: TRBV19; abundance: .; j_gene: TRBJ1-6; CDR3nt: TGTGCCAGTAGTATCCAGGCGCCCAATTCACCCCTCCACTTT; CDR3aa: CASSIQAPNSPLHF
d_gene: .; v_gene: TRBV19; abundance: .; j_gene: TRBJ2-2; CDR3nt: TGTGCCAGTAGTATCAAAACCGGGGAGCTGTTTTTT; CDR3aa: CASSIKTGELFF
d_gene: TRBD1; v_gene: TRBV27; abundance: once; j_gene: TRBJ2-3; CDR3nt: TGTGCCAGCAGTCCGGGGACAGGGGGAGGAAATACGCAGTATTTT; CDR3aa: CASSPGTGGGNTQYF
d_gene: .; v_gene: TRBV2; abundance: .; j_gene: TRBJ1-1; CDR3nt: TGTGCCAGCAGTGTTTCGGGGGGCACTGAAGCTTTCTTT; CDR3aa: CASSVSGGTEAFF
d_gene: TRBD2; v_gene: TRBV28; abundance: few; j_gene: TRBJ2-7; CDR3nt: TGTGCCAGCAACCCCCCCAGCGGGGGATCCTACGAGCAGTACTTC; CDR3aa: CASNPPSGGSYEQYF
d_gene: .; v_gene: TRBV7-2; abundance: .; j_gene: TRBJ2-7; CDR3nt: TGTGCCAGCAGCATAACAGGGCTTTACTACTCCTACGAGCAGTACTTC; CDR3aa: CASSITGLYYSYEQYF
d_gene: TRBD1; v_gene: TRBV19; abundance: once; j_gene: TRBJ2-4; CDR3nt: TGTGCCAGTAGTATAGAGTCGGCGGGACAGGGGAAAGACATTCAGTACTTC; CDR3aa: CASSIESAGQGKDIQYF
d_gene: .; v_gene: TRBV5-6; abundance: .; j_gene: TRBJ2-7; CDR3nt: TGTGCCAGCAGCTTACTTTCGGGACAAGTAAGGGAGCAGTACTTC; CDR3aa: CASSLLSGQVREQYF
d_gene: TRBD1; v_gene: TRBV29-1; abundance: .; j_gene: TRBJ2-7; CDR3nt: TGCAGCGCCGGGACAGAAGAGCAGTACTTC; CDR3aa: CSAGTEEQYF
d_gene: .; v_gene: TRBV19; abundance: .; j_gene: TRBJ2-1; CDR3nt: TGTGCCAGTAGTATAGGCCCAGGGGGGTACAATGAGCAGTTCTTC; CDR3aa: CASSIGPGGYNEQFF
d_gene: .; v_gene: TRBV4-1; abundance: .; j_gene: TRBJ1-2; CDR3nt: TGCGCCAGCAGCCAAGGTAGGGGCCTTAACTATGGCTACACCTTC; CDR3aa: CASSQGRGLNYGYTF
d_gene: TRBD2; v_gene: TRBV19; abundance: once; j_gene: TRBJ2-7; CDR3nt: TGTTGGCTAGCGGTATCCTACGAGCAGTACTTC; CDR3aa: CWLAVSYEQYF
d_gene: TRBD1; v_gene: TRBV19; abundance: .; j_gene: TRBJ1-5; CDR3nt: TGTGCCAGTAGTGACCGACAGGGACAGCCCCAGCATTTT; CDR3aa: CASSDRQGQPQHF
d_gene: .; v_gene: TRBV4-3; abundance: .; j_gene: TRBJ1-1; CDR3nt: TGCGCCAGCAGCCAAGAGTCTGAGAAGAACACTGAAGCTTTCTTT; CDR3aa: CASSQESEKNTEAFF
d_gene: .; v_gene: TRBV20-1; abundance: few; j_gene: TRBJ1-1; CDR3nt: TGCAGTGTAAGAACAGAGTCGGCAGCTTTCTTT; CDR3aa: CSVRTESAAFF
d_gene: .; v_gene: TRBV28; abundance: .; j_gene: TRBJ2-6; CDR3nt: TGTGCCAGCAGTCCGACAGCCTCTGGGGCCAACGTCCTGACTTTC; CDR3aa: CASSPTASGANVLTF
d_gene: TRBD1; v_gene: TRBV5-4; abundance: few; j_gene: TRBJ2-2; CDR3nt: TGTGCCAGCTCCCCGGGACAGGGACGGGAGCTGTTTTTT; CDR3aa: CASSPGQGRELFF
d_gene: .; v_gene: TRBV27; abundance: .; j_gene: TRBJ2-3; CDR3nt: TGTGCCAGCCGGAAACAGCCTTACACCGACACAGATACGCAGTATTTT; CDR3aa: CASRKQPYTDTDTQYF
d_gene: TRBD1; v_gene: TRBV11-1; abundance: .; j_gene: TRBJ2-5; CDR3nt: TGTGCCAGCAGCTCCTCCACCGGGACAGGGGAAGAGACCCAGTACTTC; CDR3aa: CASSSSTGTGEETQYF
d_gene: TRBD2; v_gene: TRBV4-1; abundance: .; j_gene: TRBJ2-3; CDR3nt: TGCGCCAGCAGCCAAGATGCTAGCGGCAGCACAGATACGCAGTATTTT; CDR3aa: CASSQDASGSTDTQYF
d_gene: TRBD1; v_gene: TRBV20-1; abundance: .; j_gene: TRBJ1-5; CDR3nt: TGCAGTGCTAGTGATCCGGGACAGGGTTTGGGCAATCAGCCCCAGCATTTT; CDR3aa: CSASDPGQGLGNQPQHF
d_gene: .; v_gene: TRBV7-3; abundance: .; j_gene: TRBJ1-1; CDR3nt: TGTGCCAGCAGCTCGGGACTGGTGAACACTGAAGCTTTCTTT; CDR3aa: CASSSGLVNTEAFF
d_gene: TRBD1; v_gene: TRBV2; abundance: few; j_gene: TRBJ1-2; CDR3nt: TGTGCCAGCAGGACAGGGGGCCTCCCGGGGGGCTACACCTTC; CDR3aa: CASRTGGLPGGYTF
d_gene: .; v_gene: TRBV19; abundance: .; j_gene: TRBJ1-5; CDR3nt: TGTGCCAGTAGTGACTCAGGGGTTGGCAATCAGCCCCAGCATTTT; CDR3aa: CASSDSGVGNQPQHF
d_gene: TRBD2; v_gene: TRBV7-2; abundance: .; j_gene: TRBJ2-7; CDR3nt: TGTGCCAGCAGCTCGCATACTAGCGGGAGTTCCTACGAGCAGTACTTC; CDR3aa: CASSSHTSGSSYEQYF
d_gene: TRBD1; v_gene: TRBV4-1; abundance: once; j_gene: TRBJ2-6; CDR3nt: TGCGCCAGCAGCCTATCACAGGGGACTGGGGCCAACGTCCTGACTTTC; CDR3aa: CASSLSQGTGANVLTF
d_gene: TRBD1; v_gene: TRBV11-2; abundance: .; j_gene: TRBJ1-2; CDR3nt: TGTGCCAGCAGAAATATCCCTACGGGACAGGGAGGCTATGGCTACACCTTC; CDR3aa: CASRNIPTGQGGYGYTF
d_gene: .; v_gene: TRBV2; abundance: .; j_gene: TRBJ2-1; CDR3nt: TGTGCCAGCAGTGTCTCCCGGGGGAGCTCCTACAATGAGCAGTTCTTC; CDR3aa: CASSVSRGSSYNEQFF
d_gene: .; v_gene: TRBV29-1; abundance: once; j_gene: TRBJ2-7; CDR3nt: TGCAGCGTTGAAGATCACGGGTTGGCCTACGAGCAGTACTTC; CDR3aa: CSVEDHGLAYEQYF
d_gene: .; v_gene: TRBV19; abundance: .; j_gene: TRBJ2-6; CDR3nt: TGTGCCAGTAGTATCAACCCAGGGGTAGACTCTGGGGCCAACGTCCTGACTTTC; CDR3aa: CASSINPGVDSGANVLTF
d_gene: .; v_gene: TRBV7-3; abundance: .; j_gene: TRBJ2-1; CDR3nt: TGTGCCAGCAGCCCACACCCCGGGTGGGATGAGCAGTTCTTC; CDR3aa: CASSPHPGWDEQFF
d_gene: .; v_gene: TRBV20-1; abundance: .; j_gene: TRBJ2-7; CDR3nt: TGCAGTGCTAGACACGGTGGCGAGCAGTACTTC; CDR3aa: CSARHGGEQYF
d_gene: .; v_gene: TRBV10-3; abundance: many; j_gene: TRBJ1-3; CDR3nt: TGTGCCATCAGCGAGCTCGGAAACACCATATATTTT; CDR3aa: CAISELGNTIYF
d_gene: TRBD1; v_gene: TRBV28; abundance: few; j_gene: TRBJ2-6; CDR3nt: TGTGCCAGCAGCTCTCCGGGACAGGGAACGGGCGGGGCCAACGTCCTGACTTTC; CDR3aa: CASSSPGQGTGGANVLTF
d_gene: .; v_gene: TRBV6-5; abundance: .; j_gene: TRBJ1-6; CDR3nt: TGTGCCAGCAGTTACTCAGGGGAATCGTATAATTCACCCCTCCACTTT; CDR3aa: CASSYSGESYNSPLHF
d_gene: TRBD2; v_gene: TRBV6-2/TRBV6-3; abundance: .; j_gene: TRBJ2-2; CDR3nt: TGTGCCAGCAGTTACTCGGGGGGGAGTATCACCGGGGAGCTGTTTTTT; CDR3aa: CASSYSGGSITGELFF
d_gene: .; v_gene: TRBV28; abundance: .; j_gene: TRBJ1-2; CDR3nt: TGTGCCAGCAGTTTACAGGGTTATGGCTACACCTTC; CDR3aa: CASSLQGYGYTF
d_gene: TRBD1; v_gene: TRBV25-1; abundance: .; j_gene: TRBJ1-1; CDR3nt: TGTGCCAGCAGTGAAGCCGGACAGGGGGGCACTGAAGCTTTCTTT; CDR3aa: CASSEAGQGGTEAFF
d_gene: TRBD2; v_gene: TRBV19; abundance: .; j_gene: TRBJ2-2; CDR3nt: TGTGCCAGTAGTATCGCGGGAGCGAACACCGGGGAGCTGTTTTTT; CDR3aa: CASSIAGANTGELFF
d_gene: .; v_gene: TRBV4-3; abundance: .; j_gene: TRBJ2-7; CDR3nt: TGCGCCAGCAGCCAAGACCCGAACGGTTACGAGCAGTACTTC; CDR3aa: CASSQDPNGYEQYF
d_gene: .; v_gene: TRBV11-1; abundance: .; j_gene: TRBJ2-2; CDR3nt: TGTGCCAGCAGCTTAAGCCTAGCGAGGACCGGGGAGCTGTTTTTT; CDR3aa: CASSLSLARTGELFF
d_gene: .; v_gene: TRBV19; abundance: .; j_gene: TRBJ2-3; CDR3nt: TGTGCCAGTAGCGCCCTCGGAGGAGCTTCGACCACAGATACGCAGTATTTT; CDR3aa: CASSALGGASTTDTQYF
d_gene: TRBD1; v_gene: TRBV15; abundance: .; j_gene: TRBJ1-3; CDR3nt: TGTGCCACCAGGAGAGCAGGACAGGAGTCGGGAAACACCATATATTTT; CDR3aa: CATRRAGQESGNTIYF
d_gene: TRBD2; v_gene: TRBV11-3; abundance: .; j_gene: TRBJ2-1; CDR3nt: TGTGCCAGCACCTCTCGGACTAGCGGTTACAATGAGCAGTTCTTC; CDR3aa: CASTSRTSGYNEQFF
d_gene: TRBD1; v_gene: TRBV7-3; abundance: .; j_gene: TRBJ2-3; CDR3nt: TGTGCCAGCAGCCTACAGGGGTCAGATACGCAGTATTTT; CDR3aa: CASSLQGSDTQYF
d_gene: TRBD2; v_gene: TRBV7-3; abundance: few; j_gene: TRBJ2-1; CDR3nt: TGTGCCAGCAGCGCTCCCCAGGGACTAGCGCAAGGTAATGAGCAGTTCTTC; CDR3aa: CASSAPQGLAQGNEQFF
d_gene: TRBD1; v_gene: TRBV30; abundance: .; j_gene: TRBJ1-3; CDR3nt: TGTGCCTGGAGGACAGGGTACTCTGGAAACACCATATATTTT; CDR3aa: CAWRTGYSGNTIYF